Listed here is a single T cell receptor beta chain. Its antigen is still unknown. Just one base apart from a much larger clone, this may be a read error. Investigators profiled TCR beta VDJ and CDR3 from genomic DNA template. Each CDR3 protein is one row after TCRdb ran MiXCR on the reads. The sample records 400,000 to 600,000 distinct CDR3 sequences, around a third being singletons. Patients picked for sequencing had shown CD8+CD57+ cell expansion detected by flow cytometry. Receipt of therapy had not occurred in any patient by the time of blood sampling. The sample is drawn from a study of CD8+CD57+ T cells in acquired aplastic anemia. In the study overall: The study obtained an average of roughly 2.9 ug of DNA from sorted CD4+ and CD8+ cells. Study outcomes and limitations: Comparison of patients with controls identified around 28 shared CD8+ CDR3 sequences.

This CDR3 region has 15 residues. What was sequenced was sorted CD4+, CD8+, or CD8+CD57+ T cells (not recorded which) from PBMCs. The TCR was taken from a human donor with aplastic anemia. This chain joins TRBV12-3 or TRBV12-4 and TRBJ2-6; D is perhaps TRBD1 (6 bases). CDR3 in DNA: TGTGCCAGCAGCGTCCAGGGGTCTGGGGCCAACGCCCTGACTTTC. Amino acids: CASSVQGSGANALTF.